The sequence of this TCR beta chain was determined in a study of cytomegalovirus exposure and HLA in healthy donors. Findings and caveats of the study: Follow-up analysis later connected one missense variant in DCLRE1C with trimming of TCR beta V- and J-genes. Most of the TCR beta V segments (in an earlier analysis) were productive either about 87% or about 30% of the time. Under in vitro conditions, three CMV-associated chains were confirmed as specific for CMV antigens.

This CDR3 comprises 18 residues. Unmatched junction bases numbered 13, after V lost 4 bases and J lost 2 bases. Germline-derived CDR1 and CDR2 are SGHNT and YYREEE (reference sequence). Concerning this clone itself: Its antigen remains unidentified.

The PCR made use of 60 Vbeta and 13 Jbeta primers. TCRdb keeps only in-frame clones here, not all; method: immunoSEQ multiplex PCR. The repertoire holds approximately 200,000 clones, roughly 78% seen once, with about 1.4% in the top ten. Material: PBMCs. J is TRBJ2-3 and V is TRBV5-4; 10 bases fit TRBD2. This clonotype was obtained from a girl aged 10 to 17 in good health and CMV-seropositive. CDR3 coding DNA: TGTGCCAGCAGCGCCGTCGGAGCGGGGGGGCGGGACACAGATACGCAGTATTTT. This encodes CASSAVGAGGRDTDTQYF.